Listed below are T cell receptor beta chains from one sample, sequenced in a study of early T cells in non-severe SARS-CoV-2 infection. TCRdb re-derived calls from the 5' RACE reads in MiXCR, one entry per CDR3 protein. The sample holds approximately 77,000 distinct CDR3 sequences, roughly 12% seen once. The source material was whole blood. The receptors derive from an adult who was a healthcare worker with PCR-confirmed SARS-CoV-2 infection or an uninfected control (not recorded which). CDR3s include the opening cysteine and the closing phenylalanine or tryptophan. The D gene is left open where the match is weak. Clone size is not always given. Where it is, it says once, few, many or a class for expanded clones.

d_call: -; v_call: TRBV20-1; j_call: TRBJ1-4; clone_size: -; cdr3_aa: CSARVGHGNEKLFF; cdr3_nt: TGCAGTGCTAGAGTAGGCCATGGTAATGAAAAACTGTTTTTT
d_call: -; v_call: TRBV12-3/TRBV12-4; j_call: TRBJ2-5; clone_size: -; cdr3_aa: CASSLLAHYQETQYF; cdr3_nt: TGTGCCAGCAGTTTGTTAGCACACTACCAAGAGACCCAGTACTTC
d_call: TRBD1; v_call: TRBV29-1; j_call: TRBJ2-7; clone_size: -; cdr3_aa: CSVVSQGAGEQYF; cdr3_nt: TGCAGCGTTGTTAGTCAGGGGGCAGGCGAGCAGTACTTC
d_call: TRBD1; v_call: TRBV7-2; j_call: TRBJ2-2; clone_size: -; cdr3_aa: CASSSPRQGATGELFF; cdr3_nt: TGTGCCAGCAGCTCCCCTCGACAGGGGGCGACCGGGGAGCTGTTTTTT
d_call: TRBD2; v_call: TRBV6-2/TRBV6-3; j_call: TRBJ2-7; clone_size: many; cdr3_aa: CASSYSTSGRLEQYF; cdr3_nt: TGTGCCAGCAGTTACTCGACTAGCGGGAGGCTGGAGCAGTACTTC
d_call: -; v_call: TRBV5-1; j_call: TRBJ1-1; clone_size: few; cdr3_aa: CASSLESLGAEAFF; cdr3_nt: TGCGCCAGCAGCTTGGAGAGCCTAGGAGCTGAAGCTTTCTTT
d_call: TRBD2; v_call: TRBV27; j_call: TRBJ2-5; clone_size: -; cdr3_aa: CASSRGGGETQYF; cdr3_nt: TGTGCCAGCTCCCGCGGGGGAGGGGAGACCCAGTACTTC
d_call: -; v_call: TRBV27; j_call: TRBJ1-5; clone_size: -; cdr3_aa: CASSLGSAQPQHF; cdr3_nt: TGTGCCAGCAGTTTGGGGAGCGCCCAGCCCCAGCATTTT
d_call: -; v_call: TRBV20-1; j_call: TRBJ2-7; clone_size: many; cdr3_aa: CSAGTLVDDNEQYF; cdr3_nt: TGCAGTGCGGGGACCCTGGTGGATGACAACGAGCAGTACTTC
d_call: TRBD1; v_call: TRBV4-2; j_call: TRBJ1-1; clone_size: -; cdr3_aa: CASSHSTGDTEAFF; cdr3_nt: TGTGCCAGCAGCCATTCCACAGGGGACACTGAAGCTTTCTTT
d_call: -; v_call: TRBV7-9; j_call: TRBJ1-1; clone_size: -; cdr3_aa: CASSLWGTEAFF; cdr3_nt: TGTGCCAGCAGCTTATGGGGCACTGAAGCTTTCTTT
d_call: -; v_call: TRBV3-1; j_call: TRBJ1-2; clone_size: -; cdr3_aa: CASSLRGGPAGYGYTF; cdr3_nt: TGTGCCAGCAGCCTTCGGGGGGGACCTGCCGGATATGGCTACACCTTC
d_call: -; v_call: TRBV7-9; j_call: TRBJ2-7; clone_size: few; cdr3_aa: CASSPFRGLSYEQYF; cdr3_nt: TGTGCCAGCAGCCCCTTCCGGGGCCTCAGCTACGAGCAGTACTTC
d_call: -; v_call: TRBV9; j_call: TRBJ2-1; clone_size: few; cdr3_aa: CASSPRISYNEQFF; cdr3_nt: TGTGCCAGCAGCCCACGGATCTCCTACAATGAGCAGTTCTTC
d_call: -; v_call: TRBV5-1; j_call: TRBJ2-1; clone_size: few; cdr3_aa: CASSQLAGIEYNEQFF; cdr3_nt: TGCGCCAGCAGTCAACTCGCGGGAATTGAATACAATGAGCAGTTCTTC
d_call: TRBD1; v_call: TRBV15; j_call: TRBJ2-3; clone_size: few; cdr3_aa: CATSRETGTDTQYF; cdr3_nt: TGTGCCACCAGCAGGGAGACAGGGACAGATACGCAGTATTTT
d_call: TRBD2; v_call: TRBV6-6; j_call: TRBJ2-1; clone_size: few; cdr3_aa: CASKGGTGPEEQFF; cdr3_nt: TGTGCCAGCAAGGGAGGGACTGGCCCCGAGGAGCAGTTCTTC
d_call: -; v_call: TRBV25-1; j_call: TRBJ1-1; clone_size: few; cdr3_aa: CASSEGLRTEAFF; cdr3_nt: TGTGCCAGCAGTGAAGGGCTCCGCACTGAAGCTTTCTTT
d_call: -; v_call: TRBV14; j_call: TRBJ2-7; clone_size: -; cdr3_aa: CASSQGADYEQYF; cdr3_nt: TGTGCCAGCAGCCAAGGAGCTGACTACGAGCAGTACTTC
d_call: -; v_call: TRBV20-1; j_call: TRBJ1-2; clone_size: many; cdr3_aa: CSAPANYGYTF; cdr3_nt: TGCAGTGCTCCAGCTAACTATGGCTACACCTTC
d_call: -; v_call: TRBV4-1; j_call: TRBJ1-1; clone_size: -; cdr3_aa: CASTTRPGNTEAFF; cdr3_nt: TGCGCCAGCACCACGAGACCAGGGAACACTGAAGCTTTCTTT
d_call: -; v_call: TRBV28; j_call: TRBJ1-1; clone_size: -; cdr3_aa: CASNLGGTAWNTEAFF; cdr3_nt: TGTGCCAGCAATCTAGGGGGGACGGCGTGGAACACTGAAGCTTTCTTT
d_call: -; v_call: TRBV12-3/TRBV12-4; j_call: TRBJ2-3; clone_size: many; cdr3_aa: CASSPWLTSTDTQYF; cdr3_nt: TGTGCCAGCAGCCCCTGGTTGACTAGCACAGATACGCAGTATTTT
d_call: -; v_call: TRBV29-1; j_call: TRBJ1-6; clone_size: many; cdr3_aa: CSAQTGNSPLHF; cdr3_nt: TGCAGCGCCCAAACTGGGAATTCACCCCTCCACTTT
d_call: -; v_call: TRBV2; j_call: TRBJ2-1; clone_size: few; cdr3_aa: CAGKRDRSRQFF; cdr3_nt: TGTGCCGGTAAACGGGACCGCTCGAGGCAGTTCTTC
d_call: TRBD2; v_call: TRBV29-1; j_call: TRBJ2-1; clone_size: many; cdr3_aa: CSVEGSGRVNEQFF; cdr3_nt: TGCAGCGTTGAGGGGAGCGGGAGGGTGAATGAGCAGTTCTTC
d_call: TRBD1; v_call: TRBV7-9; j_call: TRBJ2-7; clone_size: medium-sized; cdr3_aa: CASSLGTGTEQYF; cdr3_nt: TGTGCCAGCAGCTTAGGGACAGGGACCGAGCAGTACTTC
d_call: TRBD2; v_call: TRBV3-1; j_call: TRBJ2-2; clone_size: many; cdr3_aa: CASSQDGRNTGELFF; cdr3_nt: TGTGCCAGCAGCCAAGACGGGAGGAATACCGGGGAGCTGTTTTTT
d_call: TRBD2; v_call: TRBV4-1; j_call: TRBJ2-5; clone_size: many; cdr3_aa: CASSQDPAGGLKETQYF; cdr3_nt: TGCGCCAGCAGCCAAGACCCAGCGGGAGGTTTAAAAGAGACCCAGTACTTC
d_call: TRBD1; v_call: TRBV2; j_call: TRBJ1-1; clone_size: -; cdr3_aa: CASSEWASDRANTEAFF; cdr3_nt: TGTGCCAGCAGTGAATGGGCCTCGGACAGGGCAAACACTGAAGCTTTCTTT
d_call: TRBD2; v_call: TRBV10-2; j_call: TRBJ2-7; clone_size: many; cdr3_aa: CASIPREGPSSYEQYF; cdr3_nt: TGCGCCAGCATCCCGCGGGAGGGCCCCAGCTCCTACGAGCAGTACTTC
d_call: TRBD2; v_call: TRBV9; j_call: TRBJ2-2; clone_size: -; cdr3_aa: CASSAAGSGLANTGELFF; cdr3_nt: TGTGCCAGCAGCGCGGCAGGTAGCGGGCTAGCGAACACCGGGGAGCTGTTTTTT
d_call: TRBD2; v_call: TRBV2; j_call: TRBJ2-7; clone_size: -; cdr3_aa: CASRQGLGGYEQYF; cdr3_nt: TGTGCCAGCAGGCAGGGACTAGGCGGCTACGAGCAGTACTTC
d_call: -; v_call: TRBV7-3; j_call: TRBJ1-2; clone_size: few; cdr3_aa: CASSSYGTYGYTF; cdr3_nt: TGTGCCAGCAGTTCATACGGGACCTATGGCTACACCTTC
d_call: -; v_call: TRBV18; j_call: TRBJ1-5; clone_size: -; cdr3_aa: CASSPRRDQPQHF; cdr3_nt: TGTGCCAGCTCACCCCGGAGGGATCAGCCCCAGCATTTT
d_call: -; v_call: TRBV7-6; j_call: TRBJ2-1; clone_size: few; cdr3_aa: CASSLGGLGAQGQFF; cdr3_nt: TGTGCCAGCAGCTTAGGGGGACTGGGCGCTCAAGGGCAGTTCTTC
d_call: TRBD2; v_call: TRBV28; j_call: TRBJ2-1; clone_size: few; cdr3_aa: CASSPPGLAGREQFF; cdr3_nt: TGTGCCAGCAGTCCTCCGGGACTAGCGGGTAGAGAGCAGTTCTTC
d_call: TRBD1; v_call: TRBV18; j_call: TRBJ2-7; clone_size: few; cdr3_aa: CVSSTGTGAFYEQYF; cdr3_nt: TGTGTCAGCTCAACCGGGACAGGGGCCTTTTACGAGCAGTACTTC
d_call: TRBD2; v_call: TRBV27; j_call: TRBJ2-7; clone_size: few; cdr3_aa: CASSLGAGNSYEQYF; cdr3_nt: TGTGCCAGCAGTTTAGGAGCGGGAAATTCCTACGAGCAGTACTTC
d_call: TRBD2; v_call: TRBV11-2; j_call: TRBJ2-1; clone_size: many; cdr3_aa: CASSFDPLAGGPYNEQFF; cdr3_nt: TGTGCCAGCAGCTTCGACCCCCTAGCGGGAGGGCCCTACAATGAGCAGTTCTTC
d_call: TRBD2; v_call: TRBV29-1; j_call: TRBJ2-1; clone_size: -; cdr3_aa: CSVVRGLAGVLNEQFF; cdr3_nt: TGCAGCGTTGTTCGGGGGCTAGCGGGAGTTTTAAATGAGCAGTTCTTC
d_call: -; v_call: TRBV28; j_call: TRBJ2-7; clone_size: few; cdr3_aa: CASSYRGRTYEQYF; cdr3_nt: TGTGCCAGCAGTTATCGGGGGCGAACCTACGAGCAGTACTTC
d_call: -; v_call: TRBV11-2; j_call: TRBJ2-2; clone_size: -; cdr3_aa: CASSSGGGLWNTGELFF; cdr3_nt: TGTGCCAGCAGCTCGGGAGGGGGCCTCTGGAACACCGGGGAGCTGTTTTTT
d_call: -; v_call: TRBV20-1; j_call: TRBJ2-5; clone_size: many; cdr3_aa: CSAASGTLQETQYF; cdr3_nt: TGCAGTGCCGCTTCCGGGACTCTCCAAGAGACCCAGTACTTC
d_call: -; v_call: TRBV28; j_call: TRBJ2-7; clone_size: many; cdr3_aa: CASSPYGRTLNEQYF; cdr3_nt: TGTGCCAGCTCTCCTTACGGCAGGACCTTGAACGAGCAGTACTTC